This T cell receptor (beta chain) originates from a study of human T cells and chemical hapten exposure. Notes on the study in general: Patch test score tracked positively with PT1 expanded TCR counts. Alopecia affected the donors, so their immune response may differ from healthy people's.

A remark on this clonotype: Its antigen is not known.

TCRdb itself ran the RACE reads through MiXCR, one entry per CDR3 protein. The repertoire consists of 95,000 to 150,000 distinct CDR3 sequences, with about 14% occurring once and the leading ten covering approximately 2.8%. Time point in this sample: pre-sensitization, week 0. Treatment given: therapeutic diphenylcyclopropenone sensitization with weekly scalp DPC. Donation of samples came from alopecia patients who were 18 to 70 years old and suitable for DPC. The CDR3 loop spans 15 amino acids. The germline V and J ends were trimmed by 5 bases and 2 bases, with 10 bases remaining between them. Germline V gene lookup returns CDR1 SGHVS and CDR2 FQNEAQ.

This specimen consisted of whole blood, obtained in connection with sensitization to the hapten diphenylcyclopropenone (DPC). This receptor was taken from a woman younger than 35 with alopecia areata. Some clones in this sample may be carry-over from other donors' samples. V is TRBV7-8 and J is TRBJ2-6; D is undetermined. The chain's CDR3 is CASSTLTAGANVLTF. CDR3 in DNA: TGTGCCAGCAGCACCCTCACAGCTGGGGCCAACGTCCTGACTTTC.